This T cell receptor (beta chain) stems from a study of shared clonotypes between healthy human individuals. Genomic DNA of every subset was divided equally among multiple immunoSEQ plates. Method: immunoSEQ multiplex PCR; TCRdb's copy keeps in-frame clones and lacks some. The data contain approximately 1.1 million clones, about 80% of them singletons. In this sample, this clone turned up once. The antigen is unknown. Points from the study as a whole: Rarefaction analysis demonstrated incomplete sorted-subset sequencing notwithstanding large depth.

A CD45RA+ naive subset and a CD45RA-negative memory subset were split from CD4+ cells. The receptor comes from a man between 18 and 35 years old in good health. Some clones in this sample may be carry-over from other donors' samples. Sequencing was performed on memory CD4+ T cells from PBMCs. This sample's subset: CD45RA-negative fraction.

CDR3 sequence: CAWSVPNEQYF. The CDR3, as DNA: TGTGCCTGGAGTGTTCCAAATGAGCAGTACTTC. The rearrangement links TRBV30 to TRBJ2-7; no definite D call. V was cut by 0 bases and J by 7 bases, with 7 bases left in between. Germline CDR1 reads GTSNPN; CDR2 reads SVGIG (reference sequence). CDR3 length equals 11 residues. The full variable domain, completed using reference TRBV30 and TRBJ2-7, is SQTIHQWPATLVQPVGSPLSLECTVEGTSNPNLYWYRQAAGRGLQLLFYSVGIGQISSEVPQNLSASRPQDRQFILSSKKLLLSDSGFYLCAWSVPNEQYFGPGTRLTVT.